The 16 T cell receptor beta chains presented below share a single source sample, sequenced in a study of identical twins. A single record per CDR3 protein comes from TCRdb applying MiXCR to the 5' RACE reads. The data show more than 1.5 million distinct CDR3 sequences, about 31% seen once. Material: cord blood. All receptors come from a newborn girl in good health.

The genes are TRBV2 and TRBJ1-1, with a tentative D call TRBD1 (6 bases). CDR3 length: 11 amino acids. Germline V gene sequence: CDR1 SNHLY, CDR2 FYNNEI. V lost 7 bases, J lost 9 bases, and 12 bases lay in between. The CDR3 loop reads CASTGAAQAFF. As DNA, the CDR3 is TGTGCCAGCACAGGGGCAGCCCAAGCTTTCTTT.

The sample holds a few counts of this clonotype. The J gene is TRBJ2-1, the V gene TRBV24-1; perhaps D is TRBD1 or TRBD2 (5 bases each). This CDR3 is 12 amino acids long. V lost 7 bases and J lost 8, with 11 bases in between. Germline V gene sequence: CDR1 KGHDR, CDR2 SFDVKD. This CDR3 reads CATRGPGHEQFF. For the CDR3, the DNA is TGTGCCACCAGGGGACCTGGGCATGAGCAGTTCTTC.

This clonotype was seen a few times. This chain joins TRBV25-1 and TRBJ2-3; 8 bases are shared with TRBD2. The CDR3 is 15 residues long. Germline CDR1 reads MGHDK; CDR2 reads SYGVNS. V dropped 3 bases and J dropped 2; count of bases not matched to a gene: 4. The CDR3 loop is CASSESLAVTDTQYF. The CDR3 region has the DNA TGTGCCAGCAGTGAGTCACTAGCGGTCACAGATACGCAGTATTTT.

The J gene is TRBJ2-1, the V gene TRBV2; 11 bases line up with TRBD2. The closer fit of TRBJ2-7 to the DNA end suggests the J call may be wrong. Germline-derived CDR1 and CDR2 are SNHLY and FYNNEI. This CDR3 is built from 13 residues. The chain's CDR3 is CARTSGDYNEQYF. CDR3 coding DNA: TGTGCCAGGACTAGCGGGGACTACAATGAGCAGTACTTC.

Ten or more counts support this clonotype. The chain links TRBV5-1 to TRBJ2-1; TRBD2 matches 9 bases. V was clipped by 1 base and J by 5 bases; unmatched bases: 1. This CDR3 spans 14 amino acids. The germline V gene has CDR1 SGHRS and CDR2 YFSETQ. The CDR3 DNA reads TGCGCCAGCAGCTTGATAGCGGGGGACAATGAGCAGTTCTTC. Amino acids: CASSLIAGDNEQFF.

This clonotype has more than one count but fewer than ten. V is TRBV2 and J is TRBJ2-7; D might be TRBD1 or TRBD2, each matching 6 bases. CDR3 length: 15 amino acids. Germline V gene sequence: CDR1 SNHLY, CDR2 FYNNEI. Trimming left V 3 bases short and J 3 bases short, with 15 bases between. The CDR3 nucleotides are TGTGCCAGCAGTGAGTCGGGGGCCGCTATCTACGAGCAGTACTTC. As protein: CASSESGAAIYEQYF.

This chain joins TRBV20-1 and TRBJ2-1, with 14 bases fitting TRBD2. The ends lost 1 base at V and 5 bases at J; junction bases unmatched: 1. In germline, CDR1 is DFQATT, CDR2 SNEGSKA (reference sequence). CDR3 length equals 15 residues. CDR3 residues: CSARGTSGRNNEQFF. CDR3 DNA sequence: TGCAGTGCTAGAGGGACTAGCGGGAGGAACAATGAGCAGTTCTTC.

The V and J genes are TRBV6-5 and TRBJ1-4; D uncertain. The CDR3 sequence is 17 residues long. Trimming took 0 bases from V and 0 from J, leaving 11 bases between them. The V gene's germline CDR1 is MNHEY and CDR2 SVGAGI. The CDR3 DNA sequence: TGTGCCAGCAGTTACTCTCTCCAGGTTACAACTAATGAAAAACTGTTTTTT. It is translated as CASSYSLQVTTNEKLFF.

This chain joins TRBV19 and TRBJ2-3; tentatively, D is TRBD2 (5 bases). CDR3 length: 17 amino acids. CDR1 and CDR2 (germline): LNHDA, SQIVND (reference sequence). V was cut by 9 bases and J by 0 bases, with 22 bases left in between. The CDR3 region is CASRTGNRLLSTDTQYF. Written as DNA, the CDR3 is TGTGCCAGCCGTACGGGGAATCGGCTTCTAAGCACAGATACGCAGTATTTT.

This clonotype was observed a few times. The V and J genes are TRBV5-1 and TRBJ2-1; 14 bases are a match to TRBD2. The J call may be incorrect, as the DNA end agrees better with TRBJ2-7. Germline-derived CDR1 and CDR2 are SGHRS and YFSETQ. The CDR3 contains 17 residues. CDR3 DNA sequence: TGCGCCAGCAGCTTGCCGGGACTAGCGGGAGTTCTCAATGAGCAGTACTTC. Its translation is CASSLPGLAGVLNEQYF.

The rearrangement joins TRBV5-6 to TRBJ2-3; 14 positions agree with TRBD2. This CDR3 has 17 residues. Germline loops: CDR1 SGHDT, CDR2 YYEEEE. The V and J ends lost 5 bases and 1 base, in that order; junction bases with no gene match: 6. The CDR3 spells CASRRTSGGSRTDTQYF. The CDR3, as DNA: TGTGCCAGCAGACGGACTAGCGGGGGGTCCCGCACAGATACGCAGTATTTT.

The rearrangement uses TRBV29-1 and TRBJ2-1, with 9 bases that match TRBD2. The DNA end favors TRBJ2-7, so the J call may be wrong. CDR3 length: 14 amino acids. Germline V lookup: CDR1 SQVTM, CDR2 ANQGSEA. CDR3 sequence: CSVATSGPYNEQYF. The CDR3 DNA reads as TGCAGCGTGGCAACTAGCGGGCCATACAATGAGCAGTACTTC.

The chain has TRBV2 and TRBJ2-5; perhaps TRBD2 as D (7 bases). This CDR3 is built from 13 residues. V lost 8 bases and J lost 2, with 12 bases in between. Germline V gives CDR1 SNHLY, CDR2 FYNNEI. The CDR3 region is CASWGGSQETQYF. The CDR3 coding sequence is TGTGCCAGCTGGGGGGGCTCACAAGAGACCCAGTACTTC.

In its sample, this clonotype was seen a few times. This rearrangement joins TRBV4-1 to TRBJ2-1, with D uncertain. V lost 3 bases, J lost 8 bases, and 20 bases lay in between. This CDR3 has 16 residues. CDR1 MGHRA and CDR2 YSYEKL come from the germline V gene. The DNA of the CDR3 is TGCGCCAGCAGCCAGATAGGGAACCTAGTACCCCATGAGCAGTTCTTC. This translates into CASSQIGNLVPHEQFF.

This clonotype was recorded at least ten times. CDR3 region: CSAAGGYGYTF. CDR3 nucleotide sequence: TGCAGTGCGGCAGGGGGCTATGGCTACACCTTC. The chain recombines TRBV20-1 with TRBJ1-2; 7 bases agree with TRBD1. V was clipped by 6 bases and J by 4 bases; unmatched bases: 2. The CDR3 extends over 11 amino acids. The germline CDR1 and CDR2 sequences are DFQATT and SNEGSKA (reference sequence).

This clonotype was seen only a few times. V and J are TRBV25-1 and TRBJ2-1, with D possibly TRBD1 on 5 matching bases. The CDR3 covers 14 residues. Germline V lookup: CDR1 MGHDK, CDR2 SYGVNS. V lost 4 bases to trimming and J lost 5 bases, with 12 bases between them. The DNA of the CDR3 is TGTGCCAGCAGTGCCCCGACAGCAGACAATGAGCAGTTCTTC. It yields the protein CASSAPTADNEQFF.